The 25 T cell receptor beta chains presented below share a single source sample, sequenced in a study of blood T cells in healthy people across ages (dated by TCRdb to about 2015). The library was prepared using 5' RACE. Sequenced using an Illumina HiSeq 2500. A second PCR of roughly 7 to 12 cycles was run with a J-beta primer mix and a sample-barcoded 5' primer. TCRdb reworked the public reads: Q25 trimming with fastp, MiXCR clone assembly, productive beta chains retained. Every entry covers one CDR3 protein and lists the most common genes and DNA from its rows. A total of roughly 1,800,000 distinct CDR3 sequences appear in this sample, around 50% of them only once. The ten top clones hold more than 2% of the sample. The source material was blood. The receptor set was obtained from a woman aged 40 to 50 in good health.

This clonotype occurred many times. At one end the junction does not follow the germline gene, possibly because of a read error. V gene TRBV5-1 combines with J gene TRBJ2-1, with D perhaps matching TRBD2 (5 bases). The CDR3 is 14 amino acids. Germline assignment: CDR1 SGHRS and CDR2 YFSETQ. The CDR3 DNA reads TGTGCCAGCAGCTTAAGCGGTACCTACAATGAGCAGTTCTTC. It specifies CASSLSGTYNEQFF.

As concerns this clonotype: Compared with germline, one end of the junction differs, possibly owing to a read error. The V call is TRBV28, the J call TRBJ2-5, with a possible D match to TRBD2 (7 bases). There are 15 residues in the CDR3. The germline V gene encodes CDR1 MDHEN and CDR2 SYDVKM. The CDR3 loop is CASSLRGANQETRYF. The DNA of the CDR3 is TGTGCCAGCAGTTTACGGGGGGCTAACCAAGAGACCCGGTACTTC. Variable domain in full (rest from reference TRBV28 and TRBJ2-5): DVKVTQSSRYLVKRTGEKVFLECVQDMDHENMFWYRQDPGLGLRLIYFSYDVKMKEKGDIPEGYSVSREKKERFSLILESASTNQTSMYLCASSLRGANQETRYFGPGTRLLVL.

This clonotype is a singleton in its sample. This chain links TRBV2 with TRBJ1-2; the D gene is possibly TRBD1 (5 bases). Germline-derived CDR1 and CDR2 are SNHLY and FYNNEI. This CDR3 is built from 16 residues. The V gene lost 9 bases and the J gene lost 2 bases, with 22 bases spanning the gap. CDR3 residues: CARVGQDILSNYGYTF. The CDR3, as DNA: TGTGCCAGAGTTGGCCAGGACATCCTATCCAACTATGGCTACACCTTC.

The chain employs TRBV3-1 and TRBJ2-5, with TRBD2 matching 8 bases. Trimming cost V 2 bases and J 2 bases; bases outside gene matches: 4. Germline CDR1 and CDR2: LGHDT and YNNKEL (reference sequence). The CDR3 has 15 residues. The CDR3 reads CASSQFSGGQETQYF. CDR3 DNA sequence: TGTGCCAGCAGCCAATTCAGCGGGGGACAAGAGACCCAGTACTTC.

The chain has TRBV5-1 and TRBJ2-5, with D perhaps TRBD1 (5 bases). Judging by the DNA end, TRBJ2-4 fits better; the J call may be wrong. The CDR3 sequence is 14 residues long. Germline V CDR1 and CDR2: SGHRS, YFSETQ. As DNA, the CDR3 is TGCGCCAGCAGCCCGGTGGGGCGCGTAAACATTCAGTACTTC. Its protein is CASSPVGRVNIQYF.

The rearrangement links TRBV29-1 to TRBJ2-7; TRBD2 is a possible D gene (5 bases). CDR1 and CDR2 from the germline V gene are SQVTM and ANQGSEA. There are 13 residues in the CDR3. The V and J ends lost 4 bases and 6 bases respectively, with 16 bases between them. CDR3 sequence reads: CSVGTALGSEQYF. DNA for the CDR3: TGCAGCGTTGGAACGGCTCTTGGGAGCGAGCAGTACTTC.

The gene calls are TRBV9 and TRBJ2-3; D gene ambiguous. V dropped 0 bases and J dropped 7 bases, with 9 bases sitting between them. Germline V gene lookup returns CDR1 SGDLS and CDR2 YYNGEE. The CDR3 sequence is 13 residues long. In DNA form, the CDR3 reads TGTGCCAGCAGCGTAGAAGGCAGAAATACGCAGTATTTT. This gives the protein CASSVEGRNTQYF.

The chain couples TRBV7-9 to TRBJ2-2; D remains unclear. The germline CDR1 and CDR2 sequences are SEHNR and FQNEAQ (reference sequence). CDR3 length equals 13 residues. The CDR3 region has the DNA TGTGTCGGCAGCTTAGTGACCACCGGGGAGCTGTTTTTT. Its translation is CVGSLVTTGELFF.

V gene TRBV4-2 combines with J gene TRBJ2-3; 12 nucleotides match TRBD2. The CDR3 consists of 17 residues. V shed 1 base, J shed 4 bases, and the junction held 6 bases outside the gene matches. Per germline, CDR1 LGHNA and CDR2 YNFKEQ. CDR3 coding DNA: TGTGCCAGCAGCCAAGGCAGATGGACTAGCGGGGCAGATACGCAGTATTTT. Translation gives CASSQGRWTSGADTQYF.

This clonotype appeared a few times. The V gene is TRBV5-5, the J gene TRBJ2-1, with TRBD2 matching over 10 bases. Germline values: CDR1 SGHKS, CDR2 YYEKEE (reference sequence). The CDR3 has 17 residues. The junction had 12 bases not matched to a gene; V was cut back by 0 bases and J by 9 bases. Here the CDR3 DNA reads TGTGCCAGCAGCTTGGCGCCACAGCGGGGGGGCCTGAGTGAGCAGTTCTTC. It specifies CASSLAPQRGGLSEQFF.

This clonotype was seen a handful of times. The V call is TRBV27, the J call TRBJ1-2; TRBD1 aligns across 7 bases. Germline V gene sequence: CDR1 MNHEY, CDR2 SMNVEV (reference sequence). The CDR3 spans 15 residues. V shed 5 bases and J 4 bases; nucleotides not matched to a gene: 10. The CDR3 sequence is CASSPIGAGGYGYTF. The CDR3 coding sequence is TGTGCCAGCAGTCCGATCGGGGCAGGGGGCTATGGCTACACCTTC.

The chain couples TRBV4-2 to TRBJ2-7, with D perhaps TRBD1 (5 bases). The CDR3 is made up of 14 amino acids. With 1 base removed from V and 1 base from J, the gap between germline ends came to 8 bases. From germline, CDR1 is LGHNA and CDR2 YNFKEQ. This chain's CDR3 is CASSQGTLSYEQYF. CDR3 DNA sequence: TGTGCCAGCAGCCAAGGGACACTATCCTACGAGCAGTACTTC.

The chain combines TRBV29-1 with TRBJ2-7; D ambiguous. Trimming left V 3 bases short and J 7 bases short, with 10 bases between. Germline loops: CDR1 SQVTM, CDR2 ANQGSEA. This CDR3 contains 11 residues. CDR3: CSVEGSGEQYF. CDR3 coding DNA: TGCAGCGTTGAGGGTTCTGGTGAGCAGTACTTC.

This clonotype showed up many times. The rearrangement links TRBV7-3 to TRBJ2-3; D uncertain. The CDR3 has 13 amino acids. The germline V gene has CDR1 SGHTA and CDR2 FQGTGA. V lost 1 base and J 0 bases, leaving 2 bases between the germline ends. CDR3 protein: CASSLISTDTQYF. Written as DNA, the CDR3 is TGTGCCAGCAGCTTAATTAGCACAGATACGCAGTATTTT.

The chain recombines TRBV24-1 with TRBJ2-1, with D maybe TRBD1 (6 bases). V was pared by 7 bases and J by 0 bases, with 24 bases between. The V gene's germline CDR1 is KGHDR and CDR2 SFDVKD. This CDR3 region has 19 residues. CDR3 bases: TGTGCCACCAGCCAGCTCTCTGGGGGCGGCGAATCCTCCTACAATGAGCAGTTCTTC. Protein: CATSQLSGGGESSYNEQFF.

CDR3 coding DNA: TGTGCCAGCACCCGGCACCCGGGGGAGACCCAGTTCTTC. Translating gives CASTRHPGETQFF. This sequence joins TRBV7-2 and TRBJ2-5; D might be TRBD2 (6 bases). The J call may not be correct, given that the DNA end is closer to TRBJ2-1. The CDR3 length is 13 residues. Germline V gene lookup returns CDR1 SGHTA and CDR2 FQGNSA.

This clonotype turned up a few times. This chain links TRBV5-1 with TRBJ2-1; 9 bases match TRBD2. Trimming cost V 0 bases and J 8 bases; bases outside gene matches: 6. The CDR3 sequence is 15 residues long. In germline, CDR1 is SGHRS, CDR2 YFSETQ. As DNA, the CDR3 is TGCGCCAGCAGCTTGGGGGCGGGGGGGCCGCATGAGCAGTTCTTC. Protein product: CASSLGAGGPHEQFF.

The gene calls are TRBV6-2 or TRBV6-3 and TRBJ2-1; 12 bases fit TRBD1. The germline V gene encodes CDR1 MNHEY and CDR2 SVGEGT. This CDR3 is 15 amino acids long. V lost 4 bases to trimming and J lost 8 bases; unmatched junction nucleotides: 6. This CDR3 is CASSSSGTGGYEQFF. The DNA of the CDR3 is TGTGCCAGCAGTTCCTCCGGGACAGGGGGCTATGAGCAGTTCTTC.

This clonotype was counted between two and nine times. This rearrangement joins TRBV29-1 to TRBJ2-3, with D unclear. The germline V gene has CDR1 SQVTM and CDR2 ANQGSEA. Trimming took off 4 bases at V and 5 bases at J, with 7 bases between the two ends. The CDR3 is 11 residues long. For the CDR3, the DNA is TGCAGCGTTGCAATAGGAGATACGCAGTATTTT. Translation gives CSVAIGDTQYF.

CDR3 coding DNA: TGTGCCAGCAGCGTTGGGATATTGTTTTTT. Amino acids: CASSVGILFF. V and J are TRBV9 and TRBJ1-4; D unresolved. The CDR3 runs to 10 residues. Trimming cost V 2 bases and J 15 bases, with 8 bases left between them. Germline assignment: CDR1 SGDLS and CDR2 YYNGEE. Full variable domain (missing parts from reference TRBV9 and TRBJ1-4): DSGVTQTPKHLITATGQRVTLRCSPRSGDLSVYWYQQSLDQGLQFLIQYYNGEERAKGNILERFSAQQFPDLHSELNLSSLELGDSALYFCASSVGILFFGSGTQLSVL.

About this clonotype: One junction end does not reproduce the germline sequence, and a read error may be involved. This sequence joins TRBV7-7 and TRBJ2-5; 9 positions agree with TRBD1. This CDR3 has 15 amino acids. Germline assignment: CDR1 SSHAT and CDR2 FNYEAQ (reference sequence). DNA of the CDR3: TGTGCTAGCAGCTTAGGGACAGGGTTTCGAGAGACCCAGTACTTC. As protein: CASSLGTGFRETQYF.

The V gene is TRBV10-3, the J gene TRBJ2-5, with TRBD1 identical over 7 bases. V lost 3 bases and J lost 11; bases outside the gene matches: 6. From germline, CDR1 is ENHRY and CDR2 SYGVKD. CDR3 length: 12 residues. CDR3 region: CAISDGTAQQYF. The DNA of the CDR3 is TGTGCCATCAGTGATGGGACAGCTCAGCAGTACTTC.

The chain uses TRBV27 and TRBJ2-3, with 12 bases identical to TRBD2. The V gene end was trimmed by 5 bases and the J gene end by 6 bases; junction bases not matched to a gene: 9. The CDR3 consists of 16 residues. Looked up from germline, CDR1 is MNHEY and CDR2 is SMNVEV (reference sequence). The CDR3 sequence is CASSASLAGGPDTQYF. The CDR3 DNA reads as TGTGCCAGCAGTGCCTCCCTAGCGGGGGGGCCGGATACGCAGTATTTT.

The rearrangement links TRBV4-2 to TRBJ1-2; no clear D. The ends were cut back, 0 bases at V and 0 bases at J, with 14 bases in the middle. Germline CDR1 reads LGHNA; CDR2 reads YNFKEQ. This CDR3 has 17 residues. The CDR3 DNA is TGTGCCAGCAGCCAAGAAGCCACGACCCGGTCTAACTATGGCTACACCTTC. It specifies CASSQEATTRSNYGYTF.

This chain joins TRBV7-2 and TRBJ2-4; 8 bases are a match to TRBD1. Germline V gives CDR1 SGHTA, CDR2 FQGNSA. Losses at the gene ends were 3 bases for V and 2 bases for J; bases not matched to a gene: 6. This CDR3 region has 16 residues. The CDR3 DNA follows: TGTGCCAGCAGCTTTGCCCAGGGGGCTTCCAAAAACATTCAGTACTTC. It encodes CASSFAQGASKNIQYF.